The 18 T cell receptor beta chains below were found in one sample sequenced in a study of CD8 T cells in Susac syndrome. Reverse transcription used about 0.45 to 1 ug RNA and random hexamers. TCRdb passed the immunoSEQ multiplex PCR reads through MiXCR, listing each CDR3 protein once. The sample has 250,000 to 300,000 distinct CDR3 sequences, about 88% seen once. Sequenced input: CD8+ T cells from PBMCs. These receptors all come from a human donor with multiple sclerosis.

V gene TRBV19 combines with J gene TRBJ2-5; D ambiguous. CDR1 and CDR2 from the germline V gene are LNHDA and SQIVND (reference sequence). This CDR3 is 14 amino acids long. The V gene lost 6 bases and the J gene lost 1 base, with 12 bases spanning the gap. CDR3 nucleotide sequence: TGTGCCAGTAGCCCCGGATCTTCCCAAGAGACCCAGTACTTC. Amino acid sequence: CASSPGSSQETQYF.

This clonotype has a single count. The rearrangement joins TRBV28 to TRBJ2-5; the match to TRBD1 covers 10 bases. Trimming took 8 bases from V and 5 from J; bases not matched to a gene: 5. Germline loops: CDR1 MDHEN, CDR2 SYDVKM. The CDR3 length is 13 residues. For the CDR3, the DNA is TGTGCCAGCGGCGACAGGGGGCCTGAGACCCAGTACTTC. Its protein is CASGDRGPETQYF.

This rearrangement joins TRBV9 to TRBJ2-3; D possibly matches TRBD1 or TRBD2 (5 bases each). CDR1 and CDR2 from the germline V gene are SGDLS and YYNGEE. The V gene lost 0 bases and the J gene lost 0 bases, with 11 bases spanning the gap. The CDR3 loop spans 16 amino acids. In nucleotides, the CDR3 is TGTGCCAGCAGCGTAGCTGGGGGAGCTAGCACAGATACGCAGTATTTT. It encodes CASSVAGGASTDTQYF.

The chain has TRBV25-1 and TRBJ2-1; 9 bases line up with TRBD1. The CDR3 has 17 amino acids. Looked up from germline, CDR1 is MGHDK and CDR2 is SYGVNS. J gave up 1 base and V 5 bases, and 9 bases lay outside the gene matches. The CDR3 region is CASSIGAGTGSYNEQFF. CDR3 nucleotides: TGTGCCAGCAGTATCGGGGCAGGGACAGGGTCCTACAATGAGCAGTTCTTC.

In nucleotides, the CDR3 is TGCAGTGCTGGCCCCCCCGAAGCTTTCTTT. It translates to CSAGPPEAFF. This chain links TRBV20-1 with TRBJ1-1; D is undetermined. Germline CDR1 reads DFQATT; CDR2 reads SNEGSKA (reference sequence). The CDR3 runs to 10 residues. Deletions cut 5 bases from V and 8 bases from J, with 9 bases between.

J is TRBJ2-4 and V is TRBV28, with D perhaps TRBD1 (5 bases). The CDR3 totals 13 residues. Germline V gene lookup returns CDR1 MDHEN and CDR2 SYDVKM. V was cut by 2 bases and J by 8 bases, with 10 bases left in between. The CDR3 protein is CASSLMLGDIQYF. The CDR3 region has the DNA TGTGCCAGCAGTTTAATGTTAGGGGACATTCAGTACTTC.

The chain joins TRBV28 to TRBJ2-7; D remains unclear. Trimming stripped 1 base from V and 2 bases from J, with 9 bases between. The V gene's germline CDR1 is MDHEN and CDR2 SYDVKM. The CDR3 is made up of 14 amino acids. In DNA form, the CDR3 reads TGTGCCAGCAGTTTATTCTTTTCACCCTACGAGCAGTACTTC. Amino acid sequence: CASSLFFSPYEQYF.

The V and J genes are TRBV7-9 and TRBJ2-1; a possible D gene is TRBD2 (6 bases). The germline V gene encodes CDR1 SEHNR and CDR2 FQNEAQ (reference sequence). This CDR3 contains 14 residues. V gave up 5 bases and J gave up 9 bases, with 17 bases separating them. This CDR3 is CASSPGPPGGEQFF. CDR3 bases: TGTGCCAGCAGCCCAGGCCCACCCGGGGGTGAGCAGTTCTTC.

The rearrangement uses TRBV10-3 and TRBJ2-7, with D maybe TRBD2 (6 bases). Trimming stripped 8 bases from V and 6 bases from J, with 11 bases between. Germline V gives CDR1 ENHRY, CDR2 SYGVKD. CDR3 length: 11 residues. The CDR3 loop is CAIRRGGEQYF. As DNA, the CDR3 is TGTGCCATCCGAAGGGGAGGCGAGCAGTACTTC.

The chain couples TRBV27 to TRBJ1-2; D remains unclear. Germline lookup yields CDR1 MNHEY and CDR2 SMNVEV (reference sequence). The CDR3 sequence is 14 residues long. Trimming shortened V by 7 bases and J by 7 bases, and 19 bases separated the two germline ends. CDR3: CASTQIDAKAGYTF. The CDR3 DNA sequence: TGTGCCAGCACTCAAATAGACGCTAAGGCTGGCTACACCTTC.

In this sample, this clonotype turned up once. V usage is TRBV27 and J usage is TRBJ2-1; D remains unclear. In germline, CDR1 is MNHEY, CDR2 SMNVEV (reference sequence). Trimming took off 5 bases at V and 5 bases at J, with 10 bases between the two ends. This CDR3 is 13 amino acids long. CDR3: CASSVDWDNEQFF. In DNA, the CDR3 is TGTGCCAGCAGTGTAGACTGGGACAATGAGCAGTTCTTC.

In its sample, this clonotype was seen a few times. The chain uses TRBV6-5 and TRBJ2-1; TRBD2 agrees at 9 bases. CDR1 is MNHEY and CDR2 is SVGAGI in the germline V gene. Germline trimming cut 2 bases from V and 3 bases from J; bases unmatched to any gene: 2. CDR3 size: 15 residues. CDR3: CASSYETSGYNEQFF. As DNA, the CDR3 is TGTGCCAGCAGTTACGAGACTAGCGGCTACAATGAGCAGTTCTTC.

The genes are TRBV9 and TRBJ2-1, with D uncertain. CDR3 size: 17 residues. Trimming left V 3 bases short and J 0 bases short, with 16 bases between. CDR1 is SGDLS and CDR2 is YYNGEE in the germline V gene. The CDR3 loop reads CASSDGQVLSSYNEQFF. CDR3 nucleotides: TGTGCCAGCAGCGACGGCCAGGTCTTAAGCTCCTACAATGAGCAGTTCTTC. The full variable domain, its missing parts supplied by reference TRBV9 and TRBJ2-1, is DSGVTQTPKHLITATGQRVTLRCSPRSGDLSVYWYQQSLDQGLQFLIQYYNGEERAKGNILERFSAQQFPDLHSELNLSSLELGDSALYFCASSDGQVLSSYNEQFFGPGTRLTVL.

This clonotype appeared a single time. The V call is TRBV4-1, the J call TRBJ1-4, with a weak D call TRBD1 (5 bases). Trimming shortened V by 0 bases and J by 4 bases, and 9 bases separated the two germline ends. In germline, CDR1 is MGHRA, CDR2 YSYEKL. The CDR3 is 15 residues long. This CDR3 is CASSQEGGVNEKLFF. The CDR3 nucleotides are TGCGCCAGCAGCCAAGAGGGGGGGGTTAATGAAAAACTGTTTTTT.

The count of this clonotype is one. The chain couples TRBV10-2 to TRBJ1-2, with 7 bases aligning to TRBD1. CDR1 WSHSY and CDR2 SAAADI come from the germline V gene. With 0 bases clipped from V and 8 bases from J, the junction kept 9 bases outside the gene matches. The CDR3 has 15 residues. The CDR3 DNA reads TGCGCCAGCAGTGAGTCGATAGGGGGCCAGGGCGGCTACACCTTC. Its protein product is CASSESIGGQGGYTF.

This rearrangement joins TRBV30 to TRBJ2-3, with 11 nucleotides matching TRBD1. Germline values: CDR1 GTSNPN, CDR2 SVGIG (reference sequence). After removal of 4 bases from V and 4 bases from J, the junction contained 7 bases not matched to a gene. The CDR3 loop spans 15 amino acids. CDR3 sequence (DNA): TGTGCCTGGAAAGGACAGGGGGCGCCCCCAGATACGCAGTATTTT. This sequence encodes CAWKGQGAPPDTQYF.

V gene TRBV20-1 combines with J gene TRBJ2-3; D remains ambiguous. The germline gives CDR1 DFQATT, CDR2 SNEGSKA (reference sequence). The V gene lost 0 bases and the J gene lost 0 bases, with 10 bases spanning the gap. The CDR3 has 15 amino acids. The CDR3 sequence is CSARDWYHSTDTQYF. The CDR3 DNA is TGCAGTGCTAGAGATTGGTACCATAGCACAGATACGCAGTATTTT.

V and J are TRBV4-1 and TRBJ2-2; 9 bases align to TRBD1. Germline V gene lookup returns CDR1 MGHRA and CDR2 YSYEKL. The CDR3 contains 16 residues. Trimming removed 0 bases from V and 10 bases from J; junction bases left unmatched: 9. The CDR3 loop is CASSQDWTGEYEELFF. The CDR3 DNA reads TGCGCCAGCAGCCAAGACTGGACAGGGGAGTATGAGGAGCTGTTTTTT.